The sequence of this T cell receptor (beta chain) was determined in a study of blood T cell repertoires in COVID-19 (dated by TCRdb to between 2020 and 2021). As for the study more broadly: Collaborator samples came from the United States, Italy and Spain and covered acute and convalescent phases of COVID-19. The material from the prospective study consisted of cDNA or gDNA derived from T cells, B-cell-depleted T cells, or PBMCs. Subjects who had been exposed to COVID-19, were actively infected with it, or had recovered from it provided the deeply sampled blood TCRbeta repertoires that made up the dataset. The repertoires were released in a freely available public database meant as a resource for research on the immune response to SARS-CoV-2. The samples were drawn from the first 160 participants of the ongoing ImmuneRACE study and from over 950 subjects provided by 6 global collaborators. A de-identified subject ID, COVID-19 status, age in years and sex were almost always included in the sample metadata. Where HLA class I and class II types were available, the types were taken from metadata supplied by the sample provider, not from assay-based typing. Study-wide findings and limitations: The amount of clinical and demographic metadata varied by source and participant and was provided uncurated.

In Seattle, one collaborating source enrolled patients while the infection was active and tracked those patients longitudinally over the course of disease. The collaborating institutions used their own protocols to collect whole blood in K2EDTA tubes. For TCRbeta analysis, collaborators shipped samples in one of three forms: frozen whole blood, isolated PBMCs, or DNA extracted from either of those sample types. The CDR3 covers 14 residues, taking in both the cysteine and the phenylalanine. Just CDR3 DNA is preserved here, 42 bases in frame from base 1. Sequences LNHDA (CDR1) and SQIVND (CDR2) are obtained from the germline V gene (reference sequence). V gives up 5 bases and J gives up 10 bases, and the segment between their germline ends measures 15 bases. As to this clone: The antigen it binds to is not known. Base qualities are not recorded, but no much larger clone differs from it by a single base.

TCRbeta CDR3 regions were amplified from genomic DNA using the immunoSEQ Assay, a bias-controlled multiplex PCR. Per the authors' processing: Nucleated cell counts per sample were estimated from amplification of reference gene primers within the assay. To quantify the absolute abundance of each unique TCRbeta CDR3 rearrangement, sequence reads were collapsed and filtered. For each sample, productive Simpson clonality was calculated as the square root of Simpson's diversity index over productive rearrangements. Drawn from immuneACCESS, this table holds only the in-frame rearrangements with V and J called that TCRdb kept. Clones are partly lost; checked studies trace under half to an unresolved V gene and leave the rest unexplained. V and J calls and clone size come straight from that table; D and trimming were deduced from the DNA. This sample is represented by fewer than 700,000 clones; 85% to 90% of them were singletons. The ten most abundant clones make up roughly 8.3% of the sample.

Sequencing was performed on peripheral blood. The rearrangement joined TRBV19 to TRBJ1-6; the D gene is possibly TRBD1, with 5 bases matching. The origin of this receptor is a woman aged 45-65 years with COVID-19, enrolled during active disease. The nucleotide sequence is TGTGCCAGTAGTCCCGGACATTTGAGGTCACCCCTCCACTTT. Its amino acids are CASSPGHLRSPLHF.